One sample yielded the 28 T cell receptor beta chains listed below, sequenced in a study of T cells in Graves' hyperthyroidism and ophthalmopathy (dated by TCRdb to about 2019). The library was produced with multiplex PCR. Sequencing was carried out with an Illumina HiSeq 2000. TCR beta CDR3 regions were amplified from RNA transcripts. The first round of RT-PCR for the TCR CDR3 was performed with the HTBI primer set and the Qiagen OneStep RT-PCR kit. TCRdb handled the public reads itself, with Q25 trimming in fastp and clone calling in MiXCR, and kept productive beta chains. Rows matching on CDR3 protein sequence are summarized as one entry with the most common DNA and genes. This sample gives 20,000 or so distinct CDR3 sequences in total; 45% to 55% of them show up just once. The ten largest clones add up to about 25% of the sample. Sequenced input: blood. These receptors all stem from a woman aged 40 to 50 with Graves' hyperthyroidism that later progressed to Graves' ophthalmopathy.

There are many counts of this clonotype. With a much larger clone just one base away, this may be a read error. The gene calls are TRBV13 and TRBJ2-3; a possible D gene is TRBD2 (6 bases). This CDR3 is 15 amino acids long. The V gene's germline CDR1 is PRHDT and CDR2 FYEKMQ (reference sequence). As DNA, the CDR3 is TGTGCCAGCAGCTTGGGGGGTGCCAGCACAGATACGCCGTATTTT. This codes for CASSLGGASTDTPYF.

This clonotype was recorded only once. The chain recombines TRBV5-5 with TRBJ2-7; D gene ambiguous. V was pared by 3 bases and J by 6 bases, with 10 bases between. In germline, CDR1 is SGHKS, CDR2 YYEKEE (reference sequence). This CDR3 region has 12 residues. The CDR3 DNA reads TGTGCCAGCAGCTCCTTCAGTGCCGAGCAGTACTTC. Translating gives CASSSFSAEQYF.

The chain combines TRBV19 with TRBJ1-1; D possibly corresponds to TRBD1 (5 bases). Between the trimmed V and J ends, which lost 4 bases and 1 base, there was a span of 10 bases. This CDR3 comprises 14 residues. The V gene's germline CDR1 is LNHDA and CDR2 SQIVND (reference sequence). DNA of the CDR3: TGTGCCAGTAGTAGGGCAGGGAAGAACACTGAAGCTTTCTTT. Translated: CASSRAGKNTEAFF. Looking up the rest from reference TRBV19 and TRBJ1-1 gives the full variable domain: DGGITQSPKYLFRKEGQNVTLSCEQNLNHDAMYWYRQDPGQGLRLIYYSQIVNDFQKGDIAEGYSVSREKKESFPLTVTSAQKNPTAFYLCASSRAGKNTEAFFGQGTRLTVV.

As regards this clonotype: One end of the junction does not line up with germline, which may come from a read error. The J gene is TRBJ1-4, the V gene TRBV25-1, with 7 bases fitting TRBD1. CDR1 MGHDK and CDR2 SYGVNS come from the germline V gene. The CDR3 is 17 residues long. The CDR3 region has the DNA TGTGCCAGCAGTGAATGGGACAGCCTAGCGTCTAATGAAAAACCGCTTTTT. It codes for CASSEWDSLASNEKPLF.

This clonotype was seen a few times. The rearrangement joins TRBV16 to TRBJ2-1; tentatively, D is TRBD2 (6 bases). V was pared by 2 bases and J by 3 bases, with 11 bases between. The CDR3 sequence is 15 residues long. The germline gives CDR1 KGHSY, CDR2 FQNENV. CDR3 sequence (DNA): TGTGCCAGCAGCCAAGGGGCGGGGTACTACAATGAGCAGTTCTTC. Residues: CASSQGAGYYNEQFF.

This clonotype was picked up many times. V gene TRBV5-5 combines with J gene TRBJ2-5, with D uncertain. V was trimmed by 0 bases and J by 4 bases, leaving 13 bases between them. Germline-derived CDR1 and CDR2 are SGHKS and YYEKEE (reference sequence). The CDR3 is 15 amino acids. The CDR3 here is CASSLGSGVGETQYF. The CDR3 DNA reads as TGTGCCAGCAGCTTGGGTAGTGGCGTCGGAGAGACCCAGTACTTC.

This clonotype came up a few times. V usage is TRBV29-1 and J usage is TRBJ2-3; D is undetermined. V was cut by 7 bases and J by 3 bases, with 11 bases left in between. There are 12 residues in the CDR3. The germline V gene has CDR1 SQVTM and CDR2 ANQGSEA. The CDR3 region has the DNA TGCAGCGGAGTACCTATTACAGATACGCAGTATTTT. This gives the protein CSGVPITDTQYF.

The chain recombines TRBV9 with TRBJ1-5; perhaps TRBD1 as D (5 bases). This CDR3 has 13 residues. Per germline, CDR1 SGDLS and CDR2 YYNGEE. V was pared by 3 bases and J by 5 bases, with 9 bases between. The CDR3 is CASSGTGDQPQHF. The CDR3 DNA reads TGTGCCAGCAGCGGAACAGGTGATCAGCCCCAGCATTTT.

This chain uses TRBV6-1 with TRBJ2-3, with D possibly called TRBD1 or TRBD2 (5 bases each). V was trimmed by 2 bases and J by 7 bases, leaving 16 bases between them. There are 15 residues in the CDR3. CDR1 and CDR2 (germline): MNHNS, SASEGT. The CDR3 nucleotides are TGTGCCAGCAGTGAAATCATGGGACGGACCCATACGCAGTATTTT. Protein sequence: CASSEIMGRTHTQYF.

This clonotype rates as medium-sized. The J gene is TRBJ2-7, the V gene TRBV19; 8 positions agree with TRBD1. Germline V gene sequence: CDR1 LNHDA, CDR2 SQIVND (reference sequence). There are 14 residues in the CDR3. The V gene end was trimmed by 4 bases and the J gene end by 5 bases; junction bases not matched to a gene: 7. Here the CDR3 DNA reads TGTGCCAGTAGTAACCAGGGGGCCAGGCACGAGCAGTACTTC. Amino acids: CASSNQGARHEQYF.

Only one count was recorded for this clonotype. The chain couples TRBV25-1 to TRBJ2-3, with 9 bases matching TRBD1. Germline CDR1 reads MGHDK; CDR2 reads SYGVNS. The CDR3 extends over 13 amino acids. CDR3 DNA sequence: TGTGCTAGGGGACAGGGTTGGTCAGATACGCAGTATTTT. Protein product: CARGQGWSDTQYF. The variable domain in full, with the rest retrieved from reference TRBV25-1 and TRBJ2-3, is EADIYQTPRYLVIGTGKKITLECSQTMGHDKMYWYQQDPGMELHLIHYSYGVNSTEKGDLSSESTVSRIRTEHFPLTLESARPSHTSQYLCARGQGWSDTQYFGPGTRLTVL.

The V gene is TRBV19, the J gene TRBJ2-3; TRBD2 matches 11 bases. CDR3 length: 15 amino acids. Trimming removed 6 bases from V and 4 bases from J; junction bases left unmatched: 6. Germline-derived CDR1 and CDR2 are LNHDA and SQIVND (reference sequence). CDR3 protein: CASSSTSGTADTQYF. In DNA, the CDR3 is TGTGCCAGTAGCTCGACTAGCGGGACGGCAGATACGCAGTATTTT.

V and J are TRBV15 and TRBJ1-1, with D uncertain. The CDR3 is made up of 11 amino acids. V was shortened by 5 bases and J by 7 bases, with 8 bases between the two germline ends. Germline CDR1 LNHNV, CDR2 YYDKDF (reference sequence). CDR3 residues: CATSSRGEAFF. CDR3 DNA sequence: TGTGCCACCAGCTCCCGGGGTGAAGCTTTCTTT.

The chain carries TRBV20-1 and TRBJ1-6; 9 bases agree with TRBD1. V shed 3 bases and J 8 bases; nucleotides not matched to a gene: 8. Germline V gene data show CDR1 as DFQATT and CDR2 as SNEGSKA (reference sequence). There are 15 residues in the CDR3. The CDR3 nucleotides are TGCAGTGCTAGCCGGACCGGGACAGGGCATTCACCCCTCCACTTT. Its translation is CSASRTGTGHSPLHF.

This clonotype was detected a few times. The chain employs TRBV5-1 and TRBJ2-7, with TRBD1 identical over 7 bases. The CDR3 runs to 11 residues. Germline V gene sequence: CDR1 SGHRS, CDR2 YFSETQ. V dropped 5 bases and J dropped 6; count of bases not matched to a gene: 2. The CDR3 bases are TGCGCCAGCAGGACAGGGACCGAGCAGTACGTC. Amino acid sequence: CASRTGTEQYV.

This clonotype occurred many times. The gene calls are TRBV19 and TRBJ2-5, with D possibly being TRBD2 (5 bases). Deletions cut 10 bases from V and 5 bases from J, with 11 bases between. This CDR3 contains 11 residues. Per germline, CDR1 LNHDA and CDR2 SQIVND (reference sequence). The CDR3 region has the DNA TGTGCCACCGGGGTGGCCGAGACCCAGTACTTC. It encodes CATGVAETQYF.

This clonotype was recorded a few times. The V gene is TRBV28, the J gene TRBJ2-7; D is undetermined. This CDR3 comprises 13 residues. Deletions cut 4 bases from V and 4 bases from J, with 11 bases between. From germline, CDR1 is MDHEN and CDR2 SYDVKM. CDR3 in DNA: TGTGCCAGCAGTTCCCTGAGGCTGTACGAGCAGTACTTC. Amino acids: CASSSLRLYEQYF. The full variable domain, in which reference TRBV28 and TRBJ2-7 provide the parts outside the CDR3, is DVKVTQSSRYLVKRTGEKVFLECVQDMDHENMFWYRQDPGLGLRLIYFSYDVKMKEKGDIPEGYSVSREKKERFSLILESASTNQTSMYLCASSSLRLYEQYFGPGTRLTVT.

To note about this clonotype: No conserved phenylalanine or tryptophan is present at the end of the CDR3, so a read error is the likely explanation. This chain joins TRBV7-2 and TRBJ2-1; TRBD2 matches at 10 bases. CDR1 and CDR2 (germline): SGHTA, FQGNSA. The V and J ends lost 4 bases and 1 base, in that order; junction bases with no gene match: 10. This CDR3 is built from 18 residues. CDR3 amino acids: CASSWGLAGVTSYNEQFS. Written as DNA, the CDR3 is TGTGCCAGCAGCTGGGGCCTAGCGGGAGTTACATCCTACAATGAGCAGTTCTCC.

The chain links TRBV19 to TRBJ1-3, with unresolved D. The germline CDR1 and CDR2 sequences are LNHDA and SQIVND (reference sequence). This CDR3 has 12 amino acids. V shed 4 bases and J shed 4 bases, with 5 bases lying between them. This CDR3 reads CASSTAGNTIYF. The CDR3 DNA is TGTGCCAGTAGTACCGCAGGAAACACCATATATTTT.

This clonotype was counted many times. The CDR3 DNA reads as TGTGCCAGCAGCCTAGGACGGCGGGGCACTGAAGCTTTCTTT. This codes for CASSLGRRGTEAFF. This chain uses TRBV5-6 with TRBJ1-1; D gene ambiguous. The germline V and J ends were trimmed by 4 bases and 4 bases, with 14 bases remaining between them. Germline V CDR1 and CDR2: SGHDT, YYEEEE. The CDR3 runs 14 residues.

This chain uses TRBV19 with TRBJ1-4; D may be TRBD1 (5 bases). CDR1 is LNHDA, CDR2 SQIVND, per germline (reference sequence). V lost 5 bases and J 4 bases, leaving 14 bases between the germline ends. CDR3 size: 15 residues. CDR3 sequence (DNA): TGTGCCAGTAGTCTCGGCAGGGTTCTTAATGAAAAACTGTTTTTT. Translating gives CASSLGRVLNEKLFF.

By proportion, this clonotype is medium-sized (0.01 to 0.1%). V gene TRBV24-1 combines with J gene TRBJ2-1; D unresolved. CDR3 length: 13 residues. Looked up from germline, CDR1 is KGHDR and CDR2 is SFDVKD. The V and J ends lost 7 bases and 0 bases respectively, with 6 bases between them. The CDR3 reads CATSRPSYNEQFF. The CDR3 nucleotides are TGTGCCACCAGCCGCCCCTCCTACAATGAGCAGTTCTTC.

CDR3 sequence reads: CSARDELAGHYEQYF. The CDR3 nucleotides read TGCAGTGCTAGAGATGAGCTAGCGGGGCACTACGAGCAGTACTTC. The chain employs TRBV20-1 and TRBJ2-7; TRBD2 aligns across 9 bases. The ends lost 0 bases at V and 3 bases at J; junction bases unmatched: 6. This CDR3 has 15 amino acids. CDR1 and CDR2 (germline): DFQATT, SNEGSKA (reference sequence).

CDR3 amino acids: CASSLGADSSYEQYF. CDR3 DNA sequence: TGTGCCAGCAGCTTAGGAGCCGATAGCTCCTACGAGCAGTACTTC. This chain joins TRBV7-6 and TRBJ2-7; D ambiguous. V was trimmed by 1 base and J by 0 bases, leaving 10 bases between them. The CDR3 extends over 15 amino acids. Germline assignment: CDR1 SGHVS and CDR2 FNYEAQ.

CDR3 region: CASSTSGLAGPSYNEQFF. CDR3 coding DNA: TGTGCCAGCAGCACGTCGGGTCTAGCGGGACCCTCCTACAATGAGCAGTTCTTC. The V and J genes are TRBV7-9 and TRBJ2-1; 9 bases map to TRBD2. Trimming took 5 bases from V and 0 from J; bases not matched to a gene: 11. Germline V gives CDR1 SEHNR, CDR2 FQNEAQ (reference sequence). This CDR3 is 18 amino acids long.

The rearrangement uses TRBV11-1 and TRBJ2-7; D unclear. V dropped 3 bases and J dropped 4 bases, with 7 bases sitting between them. The germline V gene encodes CDR1 SGHAT and CDR2 FQDESV (reference sequence). CDR3 length: 12 residues. CDR3 residues: CASSLLPYEQYF. CDR3 nucleotide sequence: TGTGCCAGCAGCTTGCTCCCATACGAGCAGTACTTC. Full variable domain (remainder filled in from reference TRBV11-1 and TRBJ2-7): EAEVAQSPRYKITEKSQAVAFWCDPISGHATLYWYRQILGQGPELLVQFQDESVVDDSQLPKDRFSAERLKGVDSTLKIQPAELGDSAMYLCASSLLPYEQYFGPGTRLTVT.

This clonotype was seen repeatedly, ten times or more. This may be a read error: a much more frequent sequence differs by one nucleotide. The chain has TRBV20-1 and TRBJ2-7; 10 nucleotides match TRBD2. V trimming: 2 bases; J trimming: 2 bases; junction bases outside the gene matches: 9. The CDR3 runs to 16 residues. Germline V CDR1 and CDR2: DFQATT, SNEGSKA (reference sequence). DNA for the CDR3: TGCAGTGCTAGAACAGGGACTAGCGCGAGCGCCTACGAGCAGTACTTC. This codes for CSARTGTSASAYEQYF.

This clonotype was observed a single time. The V gene is TRBV5-1, the J gene TRBJ1-3; D remains ambiguous. This CDR3 is built from 12 residues. Germline CDR1 reads SGHRS; CDR2 reads YFSETQ. Deletions cut 0 bases from V and 3 bases from J, with 1 base between. The CDR3 coding sequence is TGCGCCAGCAGCTTGGATGGAAACACCATATATTTT. Translated: CASSLDGNTIYF.